This TCR beta chain was found in a study of long-term antiretroviral therapy in people with HIV (dated by TCRdb to between 2022 and 2023). In the study overall: The earliest samples were collected about a decade before the 2015 WHO recommendation for immediate ART, when ART was typically delayed until CD4 counts fell. A retrospective serial study tested whether changes in peripheral blood TRB repertoire composition and diversity were associated with ART initiation and durable HIV suppression. From 25 to 30 adults with confirmed HIV infection, the cohort provided some 200 cryopreserved PBMC samples, gathered serially across a mean of around six years (range 1-12). Of the roughly 30 participants with HIV, some 12 were female. Test extractions of a monoclonal T-cell line alongside 30 or so polyclonal samples showed no cross-contamination during QIAcube processing.

The immunoSEQ hsTCRB v3.0 assay was used at survey level resolution to sequence the TRB variable region. A depth of roughly 40,000-50,000 T-cell genomes per sample was targeted for TRB sequencing. TRB libraries were pooled and sequenced on an Illumina MiSeq using a v3 150-cycle kit. As for the authors' bioinformatics: Repertoire analysis was run in R within a reproducible Nextflow workflow that covered QC, data transformation and analysis. LymphoSeq2, an R package for exploring AIRR-Seq data, was used to implement the custom analyses. Four samples that yielded fewer than 5000 total TRB sequences were excluded, so that 200 or so HIV repertoires were analyzed. Of the roughly 190 retained HIV repertoires, about 61 were collected before and around 130 after ART initiation. Repertoires were downsampled to 5000 TRB nucleotide sequences, with summary statistics averaged over 100 downsampling iterations. TRB sequences were retained for analysis only if CDR3 regions of at least seven amino acids were present. Two measures captured diversity: a Shannon entropy-derived clonality score and the Gini coefficient. In the repertoire networks, any two of the top 5000 CDR3 amino acid sequences were linked whenever the two sequences differed by an edit distance of one. Antigen specificity groups and MHC restriction were predicted for TRB CDR3 amino acid sequences with GLIPH2. To flag known associations with CMV, EBV, HIV or tissue antigens, CDR3 amino acid sequences were compared against VDJdb and McPAS-TCR. Pre-ART, post-ART and control groups were compared with Wilcoxon signed-rank tests and Holm-Bonferroni correction. In TCRdb, the immuneACCESS table is reduced to in-frame sequences with V and J assigned. These tables do not hold every clone; where another copy was compared, an unresolved V gene accounts for under half, and the others remain unexplained. Clonal size and the V and J genes are those of that table, whereas D and trimming came from the DNA. Within this sample are 15,000 to 20,000 clones, with around 74% of them counted one time only. The ten largest clones add up to less than 10% of the sample.

The paper's findings and limits, for the study overall: Expanded TRB clones identified before ART initiation dominated the repertoire across all time points, though the dominance fluctuated and decreased in many PLHIV after ART. Unsorted PBMC were profiled instead of sorted CD4+ and CD8+ T cells because pre-ART samples had limited cell numbers. Samples dated from the mid-2000s to the late 2010s, and the ART regimens used may be less effective than current ones. Narrower CDR3 length ranges were observed in HIV repertoires than in controls, and an antigen-experienced repertoire with only a slight naive shift after ART was suggested by the network structure. Starting ART was linked to a significant rise in TRB diversity, yet even after long-term ART the diversity remained significantly lower than in transplant donor controls. Because PBMC availability was limited, only the TCR beta chain was sequenced, with no alpha chain pairing. Inferences about post-ART repertoire changes are limited because no data were available on ART adherence, viral resistance or therapy changes.

Trimming takes 4 bases from V and 3 bases from J, and the germline ends sit 7 bases apart. The CDR1 and CDR2 encoded by the germline V gene (reference sequence) are PRHDT and FYEKMQ. The CDR3 runs 12 amino acids, cysteine and phenylalanine included. The sequence is cut down to CDR3 DNA, 36 bases in frame from base 1. To be included, a participant needed at least one PBMC sample from before ART initiation plus at least two post-ART samples. All participants with HIV were treated in the United States of America. Before DNA extraction, cryopreserved samples containing roughly 0.9-11 million PBMC were thawed and washed. At the time of the earliest PBMC sample, participants with HIV were aged between roughly 20 and 54 years. Each participant contributed PBMC samples from 1-4 timepoints before ART initiation and 2-8 timepoints after ART initiation, with a median of 7 samples. For every participant, serial HIV viral load, CD4+ T-cell count, ART history and demographic data were obtained. Using a Qiagen kit on a QIAcube, genomic DNA was extracted from unsorted PBMC, with samples processed in batches of 12.

Concerning this clone itself: Which antigen it targets is not known. No base quality information exists; no much larger clone differs at one position.

The sequence links TRBV13 to TRBJ2-7, with the identity of the D gene unclear. The sequence derives from a young man with HIV. Sequences were derived from unsorted PBMCs, sampled at the start of antiretroviral therapy. The CDR3 protein is CASSSALYEQYF. Here is the DNA: TGTGCCAGCAGCTCAGCCCTCTACGAGCAGTACTTC.